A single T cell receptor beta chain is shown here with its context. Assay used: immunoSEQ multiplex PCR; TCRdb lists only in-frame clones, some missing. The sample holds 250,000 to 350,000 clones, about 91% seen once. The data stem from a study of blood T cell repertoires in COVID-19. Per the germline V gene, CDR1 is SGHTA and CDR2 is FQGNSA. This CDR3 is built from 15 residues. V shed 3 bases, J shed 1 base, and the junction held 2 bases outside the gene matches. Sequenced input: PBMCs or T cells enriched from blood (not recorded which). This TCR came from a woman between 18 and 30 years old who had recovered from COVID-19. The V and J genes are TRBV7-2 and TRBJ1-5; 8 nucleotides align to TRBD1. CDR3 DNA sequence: TGTGCCAGCAGCTTGTGGACAGGGAGCAATCAGCCCCAGCATTTT. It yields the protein CASSLWTGSNQPQHF.